The subject of this entry is one T cell receptor beta chain. This sample was included in a study of blood T cell repertoires in COVID-19. Turning to the study itself: Collection of acute and convalescent COVID-19 samples took place in the United States, Italy and Spain. The analysed material was cDNA or gDNA that came from T cells, B-cell-depleted T cells, or PBMCs.

Libraries were prepared by immunoSEQ multiplex PCR; TCRdb keeps only in-frame clonotypes and omits some of them. The sample lists a few hundred thousand clones; roughly 85% were seen once. The CDR3 is 14 amino acids. Trimming took 4 bases from V and 6 from J; bases not matched to a gene: 9. Germline CDR1 and CDR2: GTSNPN and SVGIG (reference sequence). This sequence joins TRBV30 and TRBJ1-2; 9 nucleotides match TRBD1. Sample: peripheral blood. The clonotype was recovered from a woman aged 18-29 years with acute or convalescent COVID-19. This chain's CDR3 is CAWTGTGNGDGYTF. CDR3 in DNA: TGTGCCTGGACCGGGACAGGGAATGGGGATGGCTACACCTTC.